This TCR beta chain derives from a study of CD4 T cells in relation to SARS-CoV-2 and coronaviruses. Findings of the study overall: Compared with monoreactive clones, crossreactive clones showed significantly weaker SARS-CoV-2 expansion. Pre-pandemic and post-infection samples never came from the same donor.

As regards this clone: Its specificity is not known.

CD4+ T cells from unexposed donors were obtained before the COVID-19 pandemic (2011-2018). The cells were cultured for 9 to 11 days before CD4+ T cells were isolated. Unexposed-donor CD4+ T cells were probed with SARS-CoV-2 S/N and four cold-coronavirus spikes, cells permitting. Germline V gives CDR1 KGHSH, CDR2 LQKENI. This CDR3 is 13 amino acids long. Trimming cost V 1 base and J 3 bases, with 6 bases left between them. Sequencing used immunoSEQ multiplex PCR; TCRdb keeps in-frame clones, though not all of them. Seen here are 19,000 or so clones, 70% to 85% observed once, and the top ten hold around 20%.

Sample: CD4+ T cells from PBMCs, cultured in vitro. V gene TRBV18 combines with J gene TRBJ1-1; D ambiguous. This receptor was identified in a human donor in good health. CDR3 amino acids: CASSPRQDTEAFF. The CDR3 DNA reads TGTGCCAGCTCACCACGGCAGGACACTGAAGCTTTCTTT.